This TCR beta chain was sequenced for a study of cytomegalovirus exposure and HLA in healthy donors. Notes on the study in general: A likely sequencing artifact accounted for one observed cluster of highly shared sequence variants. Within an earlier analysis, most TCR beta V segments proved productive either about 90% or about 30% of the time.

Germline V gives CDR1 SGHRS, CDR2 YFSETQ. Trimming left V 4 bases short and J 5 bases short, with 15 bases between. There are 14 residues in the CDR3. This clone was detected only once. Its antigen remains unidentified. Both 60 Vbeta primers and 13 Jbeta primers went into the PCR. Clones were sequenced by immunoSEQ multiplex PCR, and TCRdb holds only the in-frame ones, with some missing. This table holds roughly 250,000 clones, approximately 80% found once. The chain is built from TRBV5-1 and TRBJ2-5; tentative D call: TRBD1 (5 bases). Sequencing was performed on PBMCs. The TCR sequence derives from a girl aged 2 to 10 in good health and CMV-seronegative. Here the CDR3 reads CASSPEPGRETQYF. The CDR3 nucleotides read TGCGCCAGCAGCCCGGAACCAGGGCGGGAGACCCAGTACTTC. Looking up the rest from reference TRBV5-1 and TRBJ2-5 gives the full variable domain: KAGVTQTPRYLIKTRGQQVTLSCSPISGHRSVSWYQQTPGQGLQFLFEYFSETQRNKGNFPGRFSGRQFSNSRSEMNVSTLELGDSALYLCASSPEPGRETQYFGPGTRLLVL.